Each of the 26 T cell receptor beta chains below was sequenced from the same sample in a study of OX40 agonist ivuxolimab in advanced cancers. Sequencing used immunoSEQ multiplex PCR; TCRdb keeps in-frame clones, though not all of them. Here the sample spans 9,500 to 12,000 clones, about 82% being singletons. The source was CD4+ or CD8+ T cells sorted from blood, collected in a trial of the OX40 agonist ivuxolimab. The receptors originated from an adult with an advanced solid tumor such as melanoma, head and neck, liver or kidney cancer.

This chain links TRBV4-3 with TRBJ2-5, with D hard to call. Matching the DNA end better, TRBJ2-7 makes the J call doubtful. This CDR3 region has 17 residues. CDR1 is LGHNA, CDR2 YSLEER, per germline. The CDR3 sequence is CASSQDFEQSFYYEQYF. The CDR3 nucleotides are TGCGCCAGCAGCCAAGACTTTGAACAGTCCTTCTACTACGAGCAGTACTTC.

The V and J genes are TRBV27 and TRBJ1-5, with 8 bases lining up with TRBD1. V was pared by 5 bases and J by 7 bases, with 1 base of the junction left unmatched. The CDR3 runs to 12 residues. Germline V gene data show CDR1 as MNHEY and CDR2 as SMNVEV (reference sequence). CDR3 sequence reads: CASSAGGQPQHF. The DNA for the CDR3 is TGTGCCAGCAGTGCAGGGGGCCAGCCCCAGCATTTT.

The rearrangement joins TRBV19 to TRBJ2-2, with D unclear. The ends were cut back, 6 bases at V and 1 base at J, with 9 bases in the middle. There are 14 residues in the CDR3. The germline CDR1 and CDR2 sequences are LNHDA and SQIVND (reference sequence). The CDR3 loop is CASRRFLNTGELFF. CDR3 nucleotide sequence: TGTGCCAGTAGGAGGTTTTTGAACACCGGGGAGCTGTTTTTT.

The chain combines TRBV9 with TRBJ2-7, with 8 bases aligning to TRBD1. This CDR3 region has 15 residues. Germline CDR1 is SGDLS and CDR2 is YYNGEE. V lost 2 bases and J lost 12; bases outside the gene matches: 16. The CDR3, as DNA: TGTGCCAGCAGCGTGACAGGGGCCACCGCAGACCCTCCGTACTTC. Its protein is CASSVTGATADPPYF.

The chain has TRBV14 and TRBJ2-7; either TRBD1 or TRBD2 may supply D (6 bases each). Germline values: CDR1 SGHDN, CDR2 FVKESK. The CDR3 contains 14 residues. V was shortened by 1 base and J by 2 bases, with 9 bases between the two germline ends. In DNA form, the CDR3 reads TGTGCCAGCAGCCAAGGGGGGGCTACCTACGAGCAGTACTTC. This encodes CASSQGGATYEQYF. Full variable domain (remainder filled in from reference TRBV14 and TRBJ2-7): EAGVTQFPSHSVIEKGQTVTLRCDPISGHDNLYWYRRVMGKEIKFLLHFVKESKQDESGMPNNRFLAERTGGTYSTLKVQPAELEDSGVYFCASSQGGATYEQYFGPGTRLTVT.

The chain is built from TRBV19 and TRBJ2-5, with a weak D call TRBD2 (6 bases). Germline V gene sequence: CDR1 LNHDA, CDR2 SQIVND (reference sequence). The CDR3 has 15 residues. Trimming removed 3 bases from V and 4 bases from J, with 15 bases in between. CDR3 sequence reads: CASSMEGSSLETQYF. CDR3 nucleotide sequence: TGTGCCAGTAGTATGGAGGGGTCAAGCCTAGAGACCCAGTACTTC.

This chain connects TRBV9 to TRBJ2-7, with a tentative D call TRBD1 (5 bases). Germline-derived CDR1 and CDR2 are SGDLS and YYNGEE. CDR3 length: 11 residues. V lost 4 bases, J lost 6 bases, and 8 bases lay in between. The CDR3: CASSQGLEQYF. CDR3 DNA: TGTGCCAGCAGCCAGGGCCTCGAGCAGTACTTC.

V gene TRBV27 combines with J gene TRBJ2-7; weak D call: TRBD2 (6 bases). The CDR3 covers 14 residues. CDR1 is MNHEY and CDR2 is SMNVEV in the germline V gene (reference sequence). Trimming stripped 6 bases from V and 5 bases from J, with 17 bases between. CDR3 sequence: CASRELGSLHEQYF. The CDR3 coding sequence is TGTGCCAGCAGGGAACTCGGGAGTCTCCACGAGCAGTACTTC.

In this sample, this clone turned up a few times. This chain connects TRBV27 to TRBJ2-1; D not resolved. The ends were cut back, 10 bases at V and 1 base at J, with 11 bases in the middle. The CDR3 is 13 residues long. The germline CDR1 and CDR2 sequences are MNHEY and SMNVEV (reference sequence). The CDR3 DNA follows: TGTGCCACCGCACTGGGGTCCTACAATGAGCAGTTCTTC. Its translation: CATALGSYNEQFF.

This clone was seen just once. The CDR3 sequence is CASKQGYNEQFF. The CDR3 DNA reads TGTGCCAGCAAGCAGGGGTACAATGAGCAGTTCTTC. V usage is TRBV6-1 and J usage is TRBJ2-1; a weak D match, TRBD1 (6 bases). The germline V gene encodes CDR1 MNHNS and CDR2 SASEGT. V dropped 7 bases and J dropped 4 bases, with 8 bases sitting between them. This CDR3 comprises 12 residues.

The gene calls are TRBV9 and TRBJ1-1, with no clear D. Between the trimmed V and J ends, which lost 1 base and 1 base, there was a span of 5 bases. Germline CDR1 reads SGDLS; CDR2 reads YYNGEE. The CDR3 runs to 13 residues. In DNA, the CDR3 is TGTGCCAGCAGCGTAAGACAGAACACTGAAGCTTTCTTT. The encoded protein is CASSVRQNTEAFF.

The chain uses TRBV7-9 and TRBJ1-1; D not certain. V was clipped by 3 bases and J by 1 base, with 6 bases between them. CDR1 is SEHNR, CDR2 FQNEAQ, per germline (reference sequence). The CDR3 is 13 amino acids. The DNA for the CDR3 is TGTGCCAGCAGCTTGTTACAGAACACTGAAGCTTTCTTT. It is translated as CASSLLQNTEAFF.

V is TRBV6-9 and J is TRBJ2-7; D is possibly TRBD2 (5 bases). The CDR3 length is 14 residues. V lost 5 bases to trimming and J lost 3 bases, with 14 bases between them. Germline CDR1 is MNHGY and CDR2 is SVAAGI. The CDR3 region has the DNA TGTGCCAGCAGTCTCGGGATCTACGGCTACGAGCAGTACTTC. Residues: CASSLGIYGYEQYF.

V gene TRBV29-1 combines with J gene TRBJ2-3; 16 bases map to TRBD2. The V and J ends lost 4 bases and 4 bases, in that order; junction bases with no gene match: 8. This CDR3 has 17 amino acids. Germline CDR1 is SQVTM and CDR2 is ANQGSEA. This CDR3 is CSVVPGTSGRVADTQYF. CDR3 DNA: TGCAGCGTTGTACCCGGGACTAGCGGGAGGGTGGCAGATACGCAGTATTTT.

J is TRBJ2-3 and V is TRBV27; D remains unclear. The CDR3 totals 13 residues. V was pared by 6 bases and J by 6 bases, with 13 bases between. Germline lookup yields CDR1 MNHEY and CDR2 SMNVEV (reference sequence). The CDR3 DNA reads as TGTGCCAGCAGAAGTGAGCAAGGGGATACGCAGTATTTT. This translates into CASRSEQGDTQYF.

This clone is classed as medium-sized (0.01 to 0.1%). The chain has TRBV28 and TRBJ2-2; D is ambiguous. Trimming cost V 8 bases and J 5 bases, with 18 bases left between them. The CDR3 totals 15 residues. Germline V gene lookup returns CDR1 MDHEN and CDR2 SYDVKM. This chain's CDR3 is CASGIFEIWTGELFF. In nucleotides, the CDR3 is TGTGCCAGCGGAATATTCGAGATATGGACCGGGGAGCTGTTTTTT.

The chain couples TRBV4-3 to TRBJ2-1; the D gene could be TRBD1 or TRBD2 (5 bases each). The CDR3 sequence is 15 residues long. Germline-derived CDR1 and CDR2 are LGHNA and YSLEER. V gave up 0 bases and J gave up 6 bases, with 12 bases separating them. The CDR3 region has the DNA TGCGCCAGCAGCCAAGAGGGGGTAGGTGGCAATGAGCAGTTCTTC. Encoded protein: CASSQEGVGGNEQFF.

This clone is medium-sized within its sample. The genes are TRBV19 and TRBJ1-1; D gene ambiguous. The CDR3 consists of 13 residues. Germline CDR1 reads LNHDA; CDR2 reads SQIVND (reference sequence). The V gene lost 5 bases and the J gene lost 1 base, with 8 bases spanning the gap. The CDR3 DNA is TGTGCCAGTAGTGTCGGTTCGAACACTGAAGCTTTCTTT. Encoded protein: CASSVGSNTEAFF. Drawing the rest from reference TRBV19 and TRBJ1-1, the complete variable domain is DGGITQSPKYLFRKEGQNVTLSCEQNLNHDAMYWYRQDPGQGLRLIYYSQIVNDFQKGDIAEGYSVSREKKESFPLTVTSAQKNPTAFYLCASSVGSNTEAFFGQGTRLTVV.

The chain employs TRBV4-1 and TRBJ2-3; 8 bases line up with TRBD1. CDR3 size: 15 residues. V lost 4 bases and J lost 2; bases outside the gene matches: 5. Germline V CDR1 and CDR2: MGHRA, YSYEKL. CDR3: CASSPRQGPTDTQYF. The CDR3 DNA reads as TGCGCCAGCAGCCCCCGACAGGGGCCCACAGATACGCAGTATTTT.

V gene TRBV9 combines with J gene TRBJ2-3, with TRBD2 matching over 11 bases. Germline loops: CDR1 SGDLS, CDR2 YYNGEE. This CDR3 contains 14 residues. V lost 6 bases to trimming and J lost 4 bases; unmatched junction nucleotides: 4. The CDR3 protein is CASTTSGSSDTQYF. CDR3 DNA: TGTGCCAGCACTACTAGCGGGAGTTCAGATACGCAGTATTTT.

CDR3 sequence reads: CASSYSSGESYEQYF. The CDR3 bases are TGTGCCAGCAGTTACTCATCGGGGGAATCCTACGAGCAGTACTTC. This chain links TRBV6-5 with TRBJ2-7; D might be TRBD2 (6 bases). Germline lookup yields CDR1 MNHEY and CDR2 SVGAGI. Trimming took off 0 bases at V and 1 base at J, with 10 bases between the two ends. CDR3 size: 15 residues.

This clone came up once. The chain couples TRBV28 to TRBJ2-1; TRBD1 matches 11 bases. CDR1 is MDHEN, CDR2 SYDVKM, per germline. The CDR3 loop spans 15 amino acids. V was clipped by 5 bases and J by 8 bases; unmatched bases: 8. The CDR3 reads CASSPWTGGRDEQFF. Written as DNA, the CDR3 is TGTGCCAGCAGTCCCTGGACAGGGGGCCGGGATGAGCAGTTCTTC.

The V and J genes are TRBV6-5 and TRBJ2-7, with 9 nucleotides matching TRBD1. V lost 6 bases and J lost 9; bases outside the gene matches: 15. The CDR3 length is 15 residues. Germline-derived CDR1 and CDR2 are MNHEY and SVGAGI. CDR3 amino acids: CASRSRTGGAGAQYF. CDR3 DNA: TGTGCCAGCAGATCCCGTACAGGGGGCGCTGGGGCGCAGTACTTC.

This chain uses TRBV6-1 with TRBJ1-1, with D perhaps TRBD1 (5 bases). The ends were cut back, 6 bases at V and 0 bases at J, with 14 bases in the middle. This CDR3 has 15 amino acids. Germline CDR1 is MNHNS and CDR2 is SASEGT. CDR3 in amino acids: CASSLGPLMNTEAFF. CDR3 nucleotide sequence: TGTGCCAGCAGCTTGGGACCCTTGATGAACACTGAAGCTTTCTTT.

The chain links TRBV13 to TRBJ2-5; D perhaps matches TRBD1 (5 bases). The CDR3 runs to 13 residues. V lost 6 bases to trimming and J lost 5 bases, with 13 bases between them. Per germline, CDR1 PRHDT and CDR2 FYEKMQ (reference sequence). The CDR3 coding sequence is TGTGCCAGCAGTACAGGCTTAAAGGAGACCCAGTACTTC. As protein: CASSTGLKETQYF.

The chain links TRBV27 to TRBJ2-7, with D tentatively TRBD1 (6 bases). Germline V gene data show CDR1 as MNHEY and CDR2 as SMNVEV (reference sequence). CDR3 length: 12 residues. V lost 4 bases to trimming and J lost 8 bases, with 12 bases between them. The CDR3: CASSSPGTKQYF. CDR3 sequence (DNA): TGTGCCAGCAGTTCACCTGGGACAAAGCAGTACTTC.